The clone carrying this TCR beta chain has more than one count but fewer than ten. The antigen is not known. In germline, CDR1 is SNHLY, CDR2 FYNNEI. The CDR3 is 12 amino acids. This record belongs to a study of blood T cells in healthy people across ages. Study-level results: Unknown donor CMV status possibly confounded expanded clonotype changes. Comparison with aged donors showed that long-lived donors had more naive CD4+ cells and higher diversity.

The second PCR ran roughly 7 to 11 cycles with a sample-barcoded 5' primer and J-beta primers. From the 5' RACE reads, TCRdb called clonotypes with MiXCR, one entry per CDR3 protein. There are roughly 800,000 distinct CDR3 sequences in the sample; 20% to 25% occur only once, and 8% to 10% lies in the top ten. The sample, about 10 milliliters of peripheral blood, was drawn from each donor. These records were also assigned to another study, of T cells of mothers and their children.

This sequence was found in a boy aged 10-17 years in good health. The sequenced sample was blood. J is TRBJ2-3 and V is TRBV2; no firm D call. The DNA of the CDR3 is TGTGCTACGGGCTGGGCCCCAGATACGCAGTATTTT. Its protein product is CATGWAPDTQYF.